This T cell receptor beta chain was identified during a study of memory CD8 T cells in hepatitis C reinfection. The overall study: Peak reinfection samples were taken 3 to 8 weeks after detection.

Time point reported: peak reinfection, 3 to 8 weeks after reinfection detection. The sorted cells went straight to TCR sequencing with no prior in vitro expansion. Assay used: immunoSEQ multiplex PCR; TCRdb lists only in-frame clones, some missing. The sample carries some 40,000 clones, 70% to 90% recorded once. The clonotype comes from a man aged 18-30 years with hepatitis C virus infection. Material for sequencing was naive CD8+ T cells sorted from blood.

CDR3 loop: CASSGGPDRAGANVLTF. CDR3 nucleotides: TGTGCCAGCAGCGGCGGGCCGGACAGGGCTGGGGCCAACGTCCTGACTTTC. The chain couples TRBV9 to TRBJ2-6; 8 positions match TRBD1. V lost 3 bases and J lost 2; bases outside the gene matches: 7. The CDR3 spans 17 residues. Germline V CDR1 and CDR2: SGDLS, YYNGEE.